The source of this T cell receptor (beta chain) is a study of T cell repertoires in cytomegalovirus infection. The study, taken as a whole, reports: Adding up the frequency of public TCR beta families identified people who carried CMV plus the relevant HLA. The ex vivo response was dominated by HLA-C-restricted CMV-specific TCR beta clonotypes.

This clonotype was observed a few times. Antigen: not known. TCRdb redid the calling of the reads with MiXCR, one entry per CDR3 protein. Of approximately 550,000 distinct CDR3 sequences in the sample, approximately 15% were seen once. Germline V gene lookup returns CDR1 SNHLY and CDR2 FYNNEI. V was shortened by 7 bases and J by 1 base, with 13 bases between the two germline ends. CDR3 length: 15 residues. Sequences were obtained from CD8+ T cells from PBMCs. The receptor's source is a human donor in good health (CMV status not recorded). Some clones in this sample may be carry-over from other donors' samples. The chain combines TRBV2 with TRBJ2-2, with D maybe TRBD1 (5 bases). The CDR3 bases are TGTGCCAGCACCTACCTTGGACAGAACACCGGGGAGCTGTTTTTT. Translation: CASTYLGQNTGELFF.